This T cell receptor beta chain emerged from a study of shared clonotypes between healthy human individuals. Study-level findings and limits: Against clonotypes common to all four donors, non-shared ones had lower generation probabilities.

As to this clone: Its cognate antigen is unknown.

Trimming pared 2 bases from V and 9 bases from J, leaving 17 bases between. The CDR3 runs 15 residues. Per the germline V gene, CDR1 is MDHEN and CDR2 is SYDVKM. Clones were sequenced by immunoSEQ multiplex PCR, and TCRdb holds only the in-frame ones, with some missing. The sample has more than 2 million clones, roughly 93% seen once. The naive CD8 subset, CD45RO-negative cells positively selected for CCR7, excluded terminally differentiated effector memory CD45RA+ cells. Only Caucasian adults living in Nashville, Tennessee served as donors. The sample comprised naive CD8+ T cells from PBMCs. The chain couples TRBV28 to TRBJ1-5, with D possibly matching TRBD1 (5 bases). The TCR comes from a man aged 18-30 years in good health. Some clones in this sample may be carry-over from other donors' samples. Written as DNA, the CDR3 is TGTGCCAGCAGTTTAACCGGGACGGGCCTGTCGCCCCAGCATTTT. This translates into CASSLTGTGLSPQHF.